This T cell receptor beta chain emerged from a study of blood T cell repertoires in COVID-19. Sequencing used immunoSEQ multiplex PCR; TCRdb keeps in-frame clones, though not all of them. The sample carries about 340,000 clones, 88% recorded once. This clonotype was obtained from a woman in her 70s with COVID-19, enrolled during active disease. Sequencing was performed on peripheral blood.

CDR3 amino acids: CASSLGQGIYEQYF. CDR3 DNA sequence: TGCGCCAGCAGCTTGGGACAGGGGATCTACGAGCAGTACTTC. The V gene is TRBV5-1, the J gene TRBJ2-7; 8 bases fit TRBD1. This CDR3 comprises 14 residues. J gave up 3 bases and V 0 bases, and 2 bases lay outside the gene matches. Germline loops: CDR1 SGHRS, CDR2 YFSETQ.